This T cell receptor (beta chain) was sequenced in a study of T cell responses to AZD1222 COVID-19 vaccine. Study-level results: Among those given AZD1222, only 5 to 7 were seropositive at baseline. Distributed over spike, vaccine-associated CD4 TCRs predominated at 160-218 and 743-854. It was only after the peak T cell response that any repertoires were sampled.

Comment on this clone: Its cognate antigen is unknown.

This CDR3 comprises 12 residues. The germline CDR1 and CDR2 sequences are MNHEY and SMNVEV (reference sequence). V was cut by 7 bases and J by 7 bases, with 11 bases left in between. Sequenced by immunoSEQ multiplex PCR; TCRdb stores in-frame clones only, minus some. The data hold 250,000 to 300,000 clones, with 90% to 95% observed a single time. The sequence was obtained from an adult who received the AZD1222 COVID-19 vaccine. The chain uses TRBV27 and TRBJ2-1; perhaps TRBD2 as D (5 bases). This specimen consisted of peripheral blood, obtained 28 days after the second AZD1222 dose. In nucleotides, the CDR3 is TGTGCCAGCACCTCGGGGTGGAATGAGCAGTTCTTC. It encodes CASTSGWNEQFF.